These T cell receptor beta chains were read from a single sample in a study of T cells in Graves' hyperthyroidism and ophthalmopathy. TCRdb passed the multiplex PCR reads through MiXCR, listing each CDR3 protein once. Of roughly 380,000 distinct CDR3 sequences in the sample, approximately 13% were seen once. Specimen: blood. These receptors came from a man aged 30 to 45 with Graves' hyperthyroidism that later progressed to Graves' ophthalmopathy. Each CDR3 is given with its conserved first and last residue. The order of the fields is CDR3 DNA, CDR3 protein, clone size, V gene, J gene, D gene. A D gene is named only where the DNA matches it firmly. The size of a clone is reported for some rows only, either as once, few or many, or as a class for expanded clones.

cdr3_nt: TGCGCCAGCAGCTTGCTGAGCTCTGGGGCCAACGTCCTGACTTTC
cdr3_aa: CASSLLSSGANVLTF
clone_size: many
v_call: TRBV5-1
j_call: TRBJ2-6
d_call: NA

cdr3_nt: TGTGCCAGCAGTGGGGAACAGGGGTATAGACGATATGGCTACACCTTC
cdr3_aa: CASSGEQGYRRYGYTF
clone_size: few
v_call: TRBV6-1
j_call: TRBJ1-2
d_call: TRBD1

cdr3_nt: TGTGCCAGCAGCGAGGACAGGGAGTCCCATGAGCAGTTCTTC
cdr3_aa: CASSEDRESHEQFF
clone_size: many
v_call: TRBV7-6
j_call: TRBJ2-1
d_call: TRBD1

cdr3_nt: TGTGCCAGCAGCTTTACGGGACACAAGTACAATGAGCAGTTCTTC
cdr3_aa: CASSFTGHKYNEQFF
clone_size: many
v_call: TRBV7-9
j_call: TRBJ2-1
d_call: NA

cdr3_nt: TGTGCCAGCAGCCCTCATCTAGACAGGGGAAATCCCTACGAGCAGTACTTC
cdr3_aa: CASSPHLDRGNPYEQYF
clone_size: many
v_call: TRBV11-2
j_call: TRBJ2-7
d_call: TRBD1

cdr3_nt: TGCAGTGCTAGGGAAACACTCATCAATCAGCCCCAGCATTTT
cdr3_aa: CSARETLINQPQHF
clone_size: few
v_call: TRBV20-1
j_call: TRBJ1-5
d_call: NA

cdr3_nt: TGTGCCAGCAGCTTATTCAGGTCCACTGAAGCTTTCTTT
cdr3_aa: CASSLFRSTEAFF
clone_size: many
v_call: TRBV7-3
j_call: TRBJ1-1
d_call: NA

cdr3_nt: TGTGCCAGCAGTTTTGGGTCTTTATGGGCCTACGAGCAGTACTTC
cdr3_aa: CASSFGSLWAYEQYF
clone_size: NA
v_call: TRBV28
j_call: TRBJ2-7
d_call: NA

cdr3_nt: TGTGCCAGCAACCCTAGCGGGAGGGAAAATGAGCAGTTCTTC
cdr3_aa: CASNPSGRENEQFF
clone_size: once
v_call: TRBV28
j_call: TRBJ2-1
d_call: TRBD2

cdr3_nt: TGTGCCAGCAGCCCCGCGGGGGGATCCTACGAGCAGTACTTC
cdr3_aa: CASSPAGGSYEQYF
clone_size: many
v_call: TRBV7-9
j_call: TRBJ2-7
d_call: TRBD2

cdr3_nt: TGTGCCAGTAGCTCCAGTGAACAGCCCCAGCATTTT
cdr3_aa: CASSSSEQPQHF
clone_size: few
v_call: TRBV19
j_call: TRBJ1-5
d_call: NA

cdr3_nt: TGCAGTGCTAGGTTGGGACAGGGAGGGGACGAGCAGTACTTC
cdr3_aa: CSARLGQGGDEQYF
clone_size: NA
v_call: TRBV20-1
j_call: TRBJ2-7
d_call: TRBD1

cdr3_nt: TGCGCCAGCAGTGACCAGGGGGATTCACCCCTCCACTTT
cdr3_aa: CASSDQGDSPLHF
clone_size: many
v_call: TRBV10-1
j_call: TRBJ1-6
d_call: TRBD1

cdr3_nt: TGTGCCAGTAGTGCTGCCTCTGGGACATCGAATTCACCCCTCCACTTT
cdr3_aa: CASSAASGTSNSPLHF
clone_size: few
v_call: TRBV19
j_call: TRBJ1-6
d_call: NA

cdr3_nt: TGCGCCAGCAGCCCCGGGACAGGGTTATCAGAAAAACTGTTTTTT
cdr3_aa: CASSPGTGLSEKLFF
clone_size: few
v_call: TRBV5-1
j_call: TRBJ1-4
d_call: TRBD1

cdr3_nt: TGTGCCAGCCGGGCCGGTACCCGGGAGCAGTACTTC
cdr3_aa: CASRAGTREQYF
clone_size: NA
v_call: TRBV28
j_call: TRBJ2-7
d_call: NA

cdr3_nt: TGCAGTGCTAACCGGGGACAGGGGGGGGAGCCCCAGCATTTT
cdr3_aa: CSANRGQGGEPQHF
clone_size: few
v_call: TRBV20-1
j_call: TRBJ1-5
d_call: TRBD1

cdr3_nt: TGCGCCAGCAGCCCGATCGCGGGGAACACCGGGGAGCTGTTTTTT
cdr3_aa: CASSPIAGNTGELFF
clone_size: NA
v_call: TRBV5-1
j_call: TRBJ2-2
d_call: NA

cdr3_nt: TGTGCCAGCAGGCGACAGGCAAATTCACCCCTCCACTTT
cdr3_aa: CASRRQANSPLHF
clone_size: NA
v_call: TRBV27
j_call: TRBJ1-6
d_call: NA

cdr3_nt: TGCGCCAGCAGCGATCGTTGGGACAGGGTCGCAGATACGCAGTATTTT
cdr3_aa: CASSDRWDRVADTQYF
clone_size: few
v_call: TRBV10-2
j_call: TRBJ2-3
d_call: TRBD1

cdr3_nt: TGTGCCAGCGGTTCAGGCTTCAATCAGCCCCAGCATTTT
cdr3_aa: CASGSGFNQPQHF
clone_size: many
v_call: TRBV6-1
j_call: TRBJ1-5
d_call: NA

cdr3_nt: TGCGCCAGCAGCTTGGTCCCAGGGGCTGAACAGCCCCAGCATTTT
cdr3_aa: CASSLVPGAEQPQHF
clone_size: NA
v_call: TRBV5-1
j_call: TRBJ1-5
d_call: NA

cdr3_nt: TGTGCCAGCAGCTCCGCGACAGGGCGCTACGAGCAGTACTTC
cdr3_aa: CASSSATGRYEQYF
clone_size: few
v_call: TRBV6-2/TRBV6-3
j_call: TRBJ2-7
d_call: TRBD1

cdr3_nt: TGTGCCAGTAGTATAGATGGGACAGGGGGCGATGAGCAGTTCTTC
cdr3_aa: CASSIDGTGGDEQFF
clone_size: few
v_call: TRBV19
j_call: TRBJ2-1
d_call: TRBD1

cdr3_nt: TGTGCCAGTAGTACCTCCGGAAGCTATAATGAAAAACTGTTTTTT
cdr3_aa: CASSTSGSYNEKLFF
clone_size: few
v_call: TRBV19
j_call: TRBJ1-4
d_call: NA

cdr3_nt: TGTGCCAGCAAGTGGGAACAGTACTACGAGCAGTACTTC
cdr3_aa: CASKWEQYYEQYF
clone_size: many
v_call: TRBV2
j_call: TRBJ2-7
d_call: NA

cdr3_nt: TGCGCCAGCAGCCCCGGTGGGGCGTCTGGTGAGCAGTTCTTC
cdr3_aa: CASSPGGASGEQFF
clone_size: many
v_call: TRBV5-1
j_call: TRBJ2-1
d_call: NA

cdr3_nt: TGCGCCAGCAGCCAAGATACAGGGAACACTGAAGCTTTCTTT
cdr3_aa: CASSQDTGNTEAFF
clone_size: NA
v_call: TRBV4-1
j_call: TRBJ1-1
d_call: NA

cdr3_nt: TGTGCCAGCAGCTTGGTTTTTTCGACAGGCAGCAATCAGCCCCAGCATTTT
cdr3_aa: CASSLVFSTGSNQPQHF
clone_size: NA
v_call: TRBV5-1
j_call: TRBJ1-5
d_call: NA

cdr3_nt: TGTGCCAGCAGTTCACAGGGAACTATTGAAGCTTTCTTT
cdr3_aa: CASSSQGTIEAFF
clone_size: many
v_call: TRBV27
j_call: TRBJ1-1
d_call: NA

cdr3_nt: TGTGCCTGGGGATCAACAGGGGAATATAATTCACCCCTCCACTTT
cdr3_aa: CAWGSTGEYNSPLHF
clone_size: few
v_call: TRBV30
j_call: TRBJ1-6
d_call: TRBD1

cdr3_nt: TGTGCCAGCAGTTTGCACTCCCCATCCTCCAGCTATGGCTACACCTTC
cdr3_aa: CASSLHSPSSSYGYTF
clone_size: many
v_call: TRBV12-3/TRBV12-4
j_call: TRBJ1-2
d_call: NA

cdr3_nt: TGTGCCAGCAGCCAAGACTTGAGGGAAGGGCAGTACTTC
cdr3_aa: CASSQDLREGQYF
clone_size: many
v_call: TRBV3-1
j_call: TRBJ2-7
d_call: NA

cdr3_nt: TGTGCCAGCATCGGGCTTTGGGAGACCCAGTACTTC
cdr3_aa: CASIGLWETQYF
clone_size: few
v_call: TRBV7-9
j_call: TRBJ2-5
d_call: NA

cdr3_nt: TGTGCCACCAGTGGATCCACAGGGTACTCTAACTATGGCTACACCTTC
cdr3_aa: CATSGSTGYSNYGYTF
clone_size: many
v_call: TRBV24-1
j_call: TRBJ1-2
d_call: NA

cdr3_nt: TGCAGTGCTAGAGGGGAGGTCAATGCTAACTATGGCTACACCTTC
cdr3_aa: CSARGEVNANYGYTF
clone_size: many
v_call: TRBV20-1
j_call: TRBJ1-2
d_call: NA

cdr3_nt: TGTGCCAGTAGTATCATGGAAGCCCTTTCACCCCTCCACTTT
cdr3_aa: CASSIMEALSPLHF
clone_size: NA
v_call: TRBV19
j_call: TRBJ1-6
d_call: NA

cdr3_nt: TGTGCCACCCGCGGGACAGGGGGGACCGGGGAGCTGTTTTTT
cdr3_aa: CATRGTGGTGELFF
clone_size: NA
v_call: TRBV7-9
j_call: TRBJ2-2
d_call: TRBD1

cdr3_nt: TGTGCCAGCAGCTTAATGGGGGGCGGAGGAGAGACCCAGTACTTC
cdr3_aa: CASSLMGGGGETQYF
clone_size: few
v_call: TRBV11-3
j_call: TRBJ2-5
d_call: NA

cdr3_nt: TGTGCCAGCAGCTTAGGGCCCCGGCGGGGGGGTTCAGATACGCAGTATTTT
cdr3_aa: CASSLGPRRGGSDTQYF
clone_size: NA
v_call: TRBV13
j_call: TRBJ2-3
d_call: TRBD2

cdr3_nt: TGTGCTAGTGGTTTGTTGGGACAGGTTAATCAGCCCCAGCATTTT
cdr3_aa: CASGLLGQVNQPQHF
clone_size: many
v_call: TRBV12-5
j_call: TRBJ1-5
d_call: TRBD1

cdr3_nt: TGCAGTGCTAGAGATTCGGCGGGGGTGTTCTACGAGCAGTACTTC
cdr3_aa: CSARDSAGVFYEQYF
clone_size: many
v_call: TRBV20-1
j_call: TRBJ2-7
d_call: TRBD2

cdr3_nt: TGTGCCAGCAGCTTAGAGGGGACTAGCGGGGAGTCCCAGTACTTC
cdr3_aa: CASSLEGTSGESQYF
clone_size: NA
v_call: TRBV7-2
j_call: TRBJ2-5
d_call: TRBD2

cdr3_nt: TGTGCCACGCAGGGTACCACCGGGGAGCTGTTTTTT
cdr3_aa: CATQGTTGELFF
clone_size: NA
v_call: TRBV24-1
j_call: TRBJ2-2
d_call: NA

cdr3_nt: TGTGCCTGGGAGCGGCGCAGCGGGGGTTACGAGCAGTACTTC
cdr3_aa: CAWERRSGGYEQYF
clone_size: NA
v_call: TRBV30
j_call: TRBJ2-7
d_call: TRBD2

cdr3_nt: TGCAGCGTTGGGCCATCGGCCTCCCGGAGTGTCGGCCTAACCCAGTACTTC
cdr3_aa: CSVGPSASRSVGLTQYF
clone_size: many
v_call: TRBV29-1
j_call: TRBJ2-5
d_call: NA

cdr3_nt: TGTGCCAGCAGCTTTGGACTAGCGGGGGTCGATGAGCAGTTCTTC
cdr3_aa: CASSFGLAGVDEQFF
clone_size: many
v_call: TRBV11-1
j_call: TRBJ2-1
d_call: TRBD2

cdr3_nt: TGTGCCAGCACCAAAAGTGGTAATGAGCAGTTCTTC
cdr3_aa: CASTKSGNEQFF
clone_size: many
v_call: TRBV12-3/TRBV12-4
j_call: TRBJ2-1
d_call: NA

cdr3_nt: TGTGCCAGCAGCCCCCGACAGGGAAAGTACGAGCAGTACTTC
cdr3_aa: CASSPRQGKYEQYF
clone_size: many
v_call: TRBV11-2
j_call: TRBJ2-7
d_call: TRBD1

cdr3_nt: TGTGCCAGCAGTTACTCCAGGGCGGTCGGGGAGCTGTTTTTT
cdr3_aa: CASSYSRAVGELFF
clone_size: NA
v_call: TRBV6-6
j_call: TRBJ2-2
d_call: NA

cdr3_nt: TGCAGTGCTTTCATGCCGAAAGGATCCTACGAGCAGTACTTC
cdr3_aa: CSAFMPKGSYEQYF
clone_size: NA
v_call: TRBV20-1
j_call: TRBJ2-7
d_call: NA

cdr3_nt: TGTGCCAGCAGCCTACGACGGGAATATCACAATGAGCAGTTCTTC
cdr3_aa: CASSLRREYHNEQFF
clone_size: NA
v_call: TRBV12-3/TRBV12-4
j_call: TRBJ2-1
d_call: NA

cdr3_nt: TGTGCCTGGAGTCGTAGCTACGAGCAGTACTTC
cdr3_aa: CAWSRSYEQYF
clone_size: NA
v_call: TRBV30
j_call: TRBJ2-7
d_call: NA

cdr3_nt: TGTGCCAGTCAAAAACAGGGGAACACTGAAGCTTTCTTT
cdr3_aa: CASQKQGNTEAFF
clone_size: many
v_call: TRBV27
j_call: TRBJ1-1
d_call: NA